This T cell receptor (beta chain) was sequenced in a study of blood T cells in healthy people across ages. Extraction yielded at least 5 micrograms of total RNA per sample. Trimming left V 5 bases short and J 2 bases short, with 16 bases between. The CDR3 covers 14 residues. Germline lookup yields CDR1 DFQATT and CDR2 SNEGSKA (reference sequence). This clonotype was seen more than once but under ten times. It was with a sample-barcoded 5' primer and a J-beta primer mix that a second PCR of roughly 7 to 12 cycles was run. With 12 random nucleotides, a template-switch adaptor tagged each individual cDNA molecule. TCRdb processed the 5' RACE reads anew with MiXCR; each CDR3 protein has one entry. Among 980,000 or so distinct CDR3 sequences listed, about 48% were seen once.

The sequencing input was blood. The sequence was obtained from a man in his thirties or forties in good health. This chain connects TRBV20-1 to TRBJ2-7; D might be TRBD1 (7 bases). Written as DNA, the CDR3 is TGCAGTGCTTCGGACAGGCGGGGAACCTACGAGCAGTACTTC. Translation gives CSASDRRGTYEQYF.